Below are 31 T cell receptor beta chains sequenced from a single sample in a study of T cells in localized non-small cell lung cancer. The protocol was immunoSEQ multiplex PCR, while the TCRdb copy is restricted to in-frame clones and leaves out a portion. The sample has roughly 30,000 clones, 85% to 90% seen once. The sequencing here drew on peripheral blood, taken before any cancer treatment. Every receptor here comes from a woman aged 18-49 years with stage I lung adenocarcinoma.

V and J are TRBV2 and TRBJ2-2; 9 bases are a match to TRBD1. Losses at the gene ends were 5 bases for V and 0 bases for J; bases not matched to a gene: 4. Germline CDR1 reads SNHLY; CDR2 reads FYNNEI. The CDR3 is 16 residues long. The CDR3 loop reads CASSQQGASNTGELFF. In DNA, the CDR3 is TGTGCCAGCAGTCAACAGGGGGCCTCGAACACCGGGGAGCTGTTTTTT.

V usage is TRBV18 and J usage is TRBJ2-1; unclear D gene. Trimming took 2 bases from V and 5 from J, leaving 10 bases between them. Germline loops: CDR1 KGHSH, CDR2 LQKENI. The CDR3 runs 14 residues. The CDR3 DNA sequence: TGTGCCAGCTCACCATCTGTCAGAAACAATGAGCAGTTCTTC. Protein sequence: CASSPSVRNNEQFF.

The rearrangement uses TRBV5-1 and TRBJ1-1; D is ambiguous. There are 15 residues in the CDR3. The V gene's germline CDR1 is SGHRS and CDR2 YFSETQ. V was cut by 0 bases and J by 4 bases, with 13 bases left in between. CDR3 nucleotides: TGCGCCAGCAGCTTGGCAGGCCCCGAGGCCACTGAAGCTTTCTTT. This gives the protein CASSLAGPEATEAFF.

V gene TRBV7-3 combines with J gene TRBJ1-2; possible D gene TRBD1, 5 bases. The V gene lost 2 bases and the J gene lost 4 bases, with 17 bases spanning the gap. This CDR3 spans 16 amino acids. Germline lookup yields CDR1 SGHTA and CDR2 FQGTGA. Here the CDR3 DNA reads TGTGCCAGCAGCTTATACGAGGATCGGACACCCTATGGCTACACCTTC. It specifies CASSLYEDRTPYGYTF.

J is TRBJ1-2 and V is TRBV5-3; a weak D match, TRBD1 (5 bases). TRBV5-3 is filed as an ORF, its function uncertain. The V end lost 0 bases, the J end lost 9 bases, and 18 bases lay between the germline ends. The CDR3 sequence is 15 residues long. The CDR3 reads CARSLDRFGPTCYTF. CDR3 DNA: TGTGCCAGAAGCTTGGACAGGTTCGGTCCTACGTGCTACACCTTC.

This sequence joins TRBV2 and TRBJ2-7; TRBD2 agrees at 13 bases. Per germline, CDR1 SNHLY and CDR2 FYNNEI. The junction had 3 bases not matched to a gene; V was cut back by 1 base and J by 3 bases. This CDR3 has 16 amino acids. The CDR3 DNA is TGTGCCAGCAGTGAAGGGGGGACTAGCGGGAACTACGAGCAGTACTTC. It specifies CASSEGGTSGNYEQYF.

V gene TRBV11-3 combines with J gene TRBJ1-4, with a possible D match to TRBD1 (6 bases). The CDR3 is 14 residues long. The ends were cut back, 6 bases at V and 8 bases at J, with 16 bases in the middle. Germline values: CDR1 SGHNT, CDR2 YENEEA. The CDR3 nucleotides read TGTGCCAGCAGTTACCGACAGGAGAGGGAAAAACTGTTTTTT. Amino acids: CASSYRQEREKLFF.

The gene calls are TRBV5-1 and TRBJ1-3; no clear D gene. Trimming cost V 1 base and J 6 bases, with 17 bases left between them. This CDR3 region has 16 residues. Looked up from germline, CDR1 is SGHRS and CDR2 is YFSETQ. CDR3 DNA sequence: TGCGCCAGCAGCTTGTTAGGGTCGCAGGAGCAAAACACCATATATTTT. Translation: CASSLLGSQEQNTIYF.

CDR3 sequence: CASKESGSGELFF. Here the CDR3 DNA reads TGTGCCAGTAAGGAAAGCGGGAGCGGGGAGCTGTTTTTT. The chain carries TRBV19 and TRBJ2-2; 8 bases map to TRBD2. The CDR3 has 13 residues. CDR1 and CDR2 (germline): LNHDA, SQIVND (reference sequence). With 7 bases clipped from V and 7 bases from J, the junction kept 5 bases outside the gene matches.

The V gene is TRBV10-3, the J gene TRBJ1-3; D is unresolved. CDR1 and CDR2 (germline): ENHRY, SYGVKD. Between the trimmed V and J ends, which lost 0 bases and 4 bases, there was a span of 4 bases. The CDR3 loop spans 13 amino acids. The CDR3: CAISESEGNTIYF. DNA for the CDR3: TGTGCCATCAGTGAGTCAGAGGGAAACACCATATATTTT.

This clone was observed once. V and J are TRBV15 and TRBJ2-1, with 8 bases fitting TRBD2. The junction had 5 bases not matched to a gene; V was cut back by 1 base and J by 9 bases. CDR3 length: 14 amino acids. Germline V gene data show CDR1 as LNHNV and CDR2 as YYDKDF (reference sequence). Here the CDR3 DNA reads TGTGCCACCAGCAGAGGCGGGAGCGGGGGTGAGCAGTTCTTC. This encodes CATSRGGSGGEQFF.

V gene TRBV11-3 combines with J gene TRBJ2-1; 9 bases agree with TRBD1. J was trimmed by 8 bases and V by 0 bases; bases with no gene match: 5. The CDR3 contains 15 residues. Per germline, CDR1 SGHNT and CDR2 YENEEA. CDR3 bases: TGTGCCAGCAGCTTAGATGGGACAGGGATCTATGAGCAGTTCTTC. This codes for CASSLDGTGIYEQFF.

This chain links TRBV7-9 with TRBJ1-2; D not certain. Trimming removed 7 bases from V and 0 bases from J, with 18 bases in between. CDR3 size: 16 residues. Germline CDR1 is SEHNR and CDR2 is FQNEAQ (reference sequence). The CDR3 is CASTTSSGRSNYGYTF. The CDR3 DNA is TGTGCCAGCACCACCTCGAGCGGCAGGTCTAACTATGGCTACACCTTC.

The J gene is TRBJ1-1, the V gene TRBV5-1, with a weak D call TRBD1 (5 bases). V was cut by 3 bases and J by 11 bases, with 20 bases left in between. The germline V gene has CDR1 SGHRS and CDR2 YFSETQ. The CDR3 runs to 14 residues. This chain's CDR3 is CASSSLTDSLTAFF. CDR3 nucleotides: TGCGCCAGCAGCTCACTCACTGACAGCCTCACGGCTTTCTTT.

This chain links TRBV11-2 with TRBJ2-1; D is unclear. The V end was cut by 5 bases, the J end by 3 bases, with 8 bases between. The CDR3 is 13 amino acids. Germline V CDR1 and CDR2: SGHAT, FQNNGV. CDR3 protein: CASSRGDYNEQFF. In nucleotides, the CDR3 is TGTGCCAGCAGCCGTGGGGACTACAATGAGCAGTTCTTC.

This clone has only a few counts. DNA for the CDR3: TGTGCCAGCAGACCTCGGACAGATGCGAACACCGGGGAGCTGTTTTTT. Residues: CASRPRTDANTGELFF. The chain joins TRBV4-2 to TRBJ2-2, with D possibly TRBD1 on 6 matching bases. This CDR3 comprises 16 residues. Trimming left V 6 bases short and J 0 bases short, with 14 bases between. Germline lookup yields CDR1 LGHNA and CDR2 YNFKEQ.

The chain links TRBV5-1 to TRBJ1-5, with 8 bases identical to TRBD1. This CDR3 region has 14 residues. The V gene's germline CDR1 is SGHRS and CDR2 YFSETQ. The trim removed 4 bases at V and 5 bases at J, leaving 5 bases unmatched. CDR3 protein: CASSPGQGDQPQHF. CDR3 nucleotide sequence: TGCGCCAGCAGCCCCGGACAGGGAGATCAGCCCCAGCATTTT.

The J gene is TRBJ2-1, the V gene TRBV19, with 8 bases lining up with TRBD2. Trimming removed 4 bases from V and 0 bases from J; junction bases left unmatched: 5. Germline V gives CDR1 LNHDA, CDR2 SQIVND (reference sequence). CDR3 length: 16 amino acids. The CDR3 DNA follows: TGTGCCAGTAGTACTGGACTAGCAGGCTCCTACAATGAGCAGTTCTTC. Translating it yields CASSTGLAGSYNEQFF.

The gene calls are TRBV19 and TRBJ1-4; D is possibly TRBD1 (5 bases). CDR3 length equals 15 residues. Germline V gives CDR1 LNHDA, CDR2 SQIVND (reference sequence). V lost 5 bases to trimming and J lost 5 bases, with 15 bases between them. The CDR3 DNA sequence: TGTGCCAGTAGTCGGATCGAGGGGATGAATGAAAAACTGTTTTTT. Residues: CASSRIEGMNEKLFF.

The genes are TRBV27 and TRBJ2-7; D is possibly TRBD1 (6 bases). Germline V lookup: CDR1 MNHEY, CDR2 SMNVEV (reference sequence). Trimming removed 6 bases at V and 1 base at J, with 10 bases between. This CDR3 contains 13 residues. CDR3 residues: CASSQDSSYEQYF. The CDR3 nucleotides are TGTGCCAGCAGCCAGGACAGTTCCTACGAGCAGTACTTC.

The rearrangement links TRBV5-8 to TRBJ2-7, with 7 nucleotides matching TRBD1. CDR3 length equals 16 residues. V trimming: 4 bases; J trimming: 7 bases; junction bases outside the gene matches: 17. The germline V gene encodes CDR1 SGHTS and CDR2 YDEGEE. The CDR3 protein is CASSLAGTALLGEQYF. CDR3 in DNA: TGTGCCAGCAGCCTGGCCGGGACAGCCCTTCTGGGTGAGCAGTACTTC. Looking up the rest from reference TRBV5-8 and TRBJ2-7 gives the full variable domain: EAGVTQSPTHLIKTRGQQATLRCSPISGHTSVYWYQQALGLGLQFLLWYDEGEERNRGNFPPRFSGRQFPNYSSELNVNALELEDSALYLCASSLAGTALLGEQYFGPGTRLTVT.

The chain joins TRBV6-1 to TRBJ2-3; D is uncertain. Germline CDR1 MNHNS, CDR2 SASEGT. The CDR3 runs 14 residues. Trimming cost V 7 bases and J 3 bases, with 14 bases left between them. The CDR3 DNA sequence: TGTGCCAGCATTGAGGACCAGGCGACAGATACGCAGTATTTT. It specifies CASIEDQATDTQYF.

This chain joins TRBV21-1 and TRBJ1-5. TRBV21-1 is a pseudogene locus. CDR3 length equals 13 residues. The CDR3 sequence: CASSSGGVQPQHF. CDR3 DNA: TGTGCCAGCAGCTCTGGGGGGGTTCAGCCCCAGCATTTT.

This CDR3 is CASSNYFYGYTF. The CDR3 nucleotides read TGTGCCAGCAGTAACTATTTCTATGGCTACACCTTC. The chain is built from TRBV6-5 and TRBJ1-2; D ambiguous. There are 12 residues in the CDR3. The V gene lost 5 bases and the J gene lost 4 bases, with 8 bases spanning the gap. Germline CDR1 is MNHEY and CDR2 is SVGAGI.

The chain links TRBV7-3 to TRBJ2-2; 9 bases map to TRBD1. Trimming at V came to 5 bases and at J to 7 bases, leaving 8 bases not matched to a gene. Germline V gene data show CDR1 as SGHTA and CDR2 as FQGTGA. The CDR3 contains 15 residues. CDR3 sequence (DNA): TGTGCCAGCAGCCCGACAGGGGGACGGGGCGGGGAGCTGTTTTTT. Its translation is CASSPTGGRGGELFF.

CDR3 amino acids: CASSFAGTYTYEQYF. The CDR3 DNA reads as TGTGCCAGCAGCTTTGCCGGGACATACACCTACGAGCAGTACTTC. The J gene is TRBJ2-5, the V gene TRBV7-2; a weak D match, TRBD1 (6 bases). The tail of the sequence fits TRBJ2-7 better, so the J call may be wrong. CDR3 length: 15 amino acids. The germline V gene encodes CDR1 SGHTA and CDR2 FQGNSA.

This clone has just one count. V usage is TRBV19 and J usage is TRBJ1-5; D not resolved. With 3 bases removed from V and 3 bases from J, the gap between germline ends came to 9 bases. Germline CDR1 is LNHDA and CDR2 is SQIVND (reference sequence). The CDR3 has 14 residues. The DNA of the CDR3 is TGTGCCAGTAGTATGAAACAGCTCAATCAGCCCCAGCATTTT. Translating gives CASSMKQLNQPQHF.

V usage is TRBV5-6 and J usage is TRBJ2-5, with a tentative D call TRBD1 (6 bases). V was trimmed by 4 bases and J by 4 bases, leaving 14 bases between them. There are 14 residues in the CDR3. Germline-derived CDR1 and CDR2 are SGHDT and YYEEEE. The CDR3 here is CASSKDRRVETQYF. Written as DNA, the CDR3 is TGTGCCAGCAGCAAGGACAGAAGGGTAGAGACCCAGTACTTC.

The chain employs TRBV7-9 and TRBJ1-1, with a possible D match to TRBD1 (6 bases). Germline V gives CDR1 SEHNR, CDR2 FQNEAQ (reference sequence). This CDR3 has 12 residues. Trimming cost V 5 bases and J 6 bases, with 10 bases left between them. CDR3 residues: CASSLGGSEAFF. CDR3 DNA: TGTGCCAGCAGCCTAGGGGGATCTGAAGCTTTCTTT.

The chain links TRBV15 to TRBJ2-1; perhaps TRBD2 as D (5 bases). Trimming shortened V by 8 bases and J by 4 bases, and 18 bases separated the two germline ends. The CDR3 length is 15 residues. CDR1 and CDR2 from the germline V gene are LNHNV and YYDKDF (reference sequence). The CDR3 sequence is CATSTSEALYNEQFF. The CDR3, as DNA: TGTGCCACCTCCACTTCGGAGGCCTTATACAATGAGCAGTTCTTC.

The J gene is TRBJ2-7, the V gene TRBV11-1; 11 nucleotides match TRBD2. Germline values: CDR1 SGHAT, CDR2 FQDESV (reference sequence). The trim removed 3 bases at V and 1 base at J, leaving 11 bases unmatched. CDR3 length equals 18 residues. This CDR3 is CASSLEVLGTSGSYEQYF. In DNA, the CDR3 is TGTGCCAGCAGCTTGGAGGTCCTGGGGACTAGCGGATCCTACGAGCAGTACTTC.